The 27 T cell receptor beta chains listed next were all sequenced from one sample in a study of shared clonotypes between healthy human individuals. Naive CD8 cells lacked CD45RO and underwent positive selection for CCR7, leaving out terminally differentiated effector memory CD45RA+ cells. Clones were sequenced by immunoSEQ multiplex PCR, and TCRdb holds only the in-frame ones, with some missing. This table holds roughly 2 million clones, over 85% found once. The sequenced sample consisted of naive CD8+ T cells sorted from blood. The receptors originated from a man aged 18 to 30 in good health.

The chain is built from TRBV18 and TRBJ2-2; possible D gene TRBD1, 7 bases. The CDR3 extends over 20 amino acids. The germline gives CDR1 KGHSH, CDR2 LQKENI. Trimming left V 2 bases short and J 2 bases short, with 24 bases between. The CDR3 protein is CASSPFLLARDSYNTGELFF. CDR3 bases: TGTGCCAGCTCACCATTCCTCCTGGCGCGGGACAGCTATAACACCGGGGAGCTGTTTTTT.

The CDR3 here is CASSLSLAVPNTGELFF. CDR3 sequence (DNA): TGTGCCAGCAGCTTATCCCTAGCGGTCCCTAACACCGGGGAGCTGTTTTTT. V is TRBV7-9 and J is TRBJ2-2; 7 positions agree with TRBD2. This CDR3 region has 17 residues. From germline, CDR1 is SEHNR and CDR2 FQNEAQ (reference sequence). V gave up 2 bases and J gave up 2 bases; unmatched junction bases: 8.

The chain joins TRBV14 to TRBJ2-7; no reliable D call. Germline loops: CDR1 SGHDN, CDR2 FVKESK. The germline V and J ends were trimmed by 4 bases and 0 bases, with 10 bases remaining between them. The CDR3 loop spans 14 amino acids. The CDR3 region is CASSPALPSYEQYF. CDR3 nucleotides: TGTGCCAGCAGCCCCGCTTTACCCTCCTACGAGCAGTACTTC.

This rearrangement joins TRBV7-2 to TRBJ2-7; D is uncertain. The CDR3 sequence is 14 residues long. V was shortened by 4 bases and J by 2 bases, with 12 bases between the two germline ends. Germline values: CDR1 SGHTA, CDR2 FQGNSA. The CDR3 loop is CASSSQPETYEQYF. CDR3 DNA sequence: TGTGCCAGCAGCTCACAGCCCGAAACCTACGAGCAGTACTTC.

The chain carries TRBV9 and TRBJ2-1, with 10 bases identical to TRBD2. Germline lookup yields CDR1 SGDLS and CDR2 YYNGEE. CDR3 length equals 19 residues. The trim removed 0 bases at V and 4 bases at J, leaving 13 bases unmatched. The CDR3 sequence: CASSVATEASGGSYNEQFF. The CDR3 DNA reads TGTGCCAGCAGCGTAGCTACTGAGGCTAGCGGGGGTAGTTACAATGAGCAGTTCTTC.

This clone was seen a few times. Other nucleotide sequences from this sample produce the same CDR3. The chain has TRBV28 and TRBJ1-5; D ambiguous. This CDR3 comprises 13 residues. Trimming shortened V by 4 bases and J by 0 bases, and 4 bases separated the two germline ends. CDR1 is MDHEN and CDR2 is SYDVKM in the germline V gene. CDR3 in DNA: TGTGCCAGCAGTTCGTATAGCAATCAGCCCCAGCATTTT. Translation: CASSSYSNQPQHF.

Turning to this clone: The same CDR3 can be traced to other DNA sequences in this sample. The chain uses TRBV28 and TRBJ2-5; D is perhaps TRBD1 (6 bases). The V end was cut by 2 bases, the J end by 1 base, with 8 bases between. CDR1 MDHEN and CDR2 SYDVKM come from the germline V gene. This CDR3 spans 14 amino acids. CDR3 sequence (DNA): TGTGCCAGCAGTTTAAGAGGGGGCCAAGAGACCCAGTACTTC. It is translated as CASSLRGGQETQYF.

The chain couples TRBV11-2 to TRBJ2-7; D is unresolved. This CDR3 comprises 11 residues. V lost 5 bases to trimming and J lost 4 bases, with 6 bases between them. The germline V gene encodes CDR1 SGHAT and CDR2 FQNNGV. CDR3 nucleotides: TGTGCCAGCAGCGACGCATACGAGCAGTACTTC. Residues: CASSDAYEQYF.

The V gene is TRBV13, the J gene TRBJ2-2, with D perhaps TRBD1 or TRBD2 (5 bases each). Germline V CDR1 and CDR2: PRHDT, FYEKMQ (reference sequence). Trimming pared 5 bases from V and 9 bases from J, leaving 16 bases between. The CDR3 extends over 14 amino acids. Written as DNA, the CDR3 is TGTGCCAGCAGCCCGCCCCAGGGAGTAAGGGAGCTGTTTTTT. It codes for CASSPPQGVRELFF. Supplemented by reference TRBV13 and TRBJ2-2, the full variable domain reads AAGVIQSPRHLIKEKRETATLKCYPIPRHDTVYWYQQGPGQDPQFLISFYEKMQSDKGSIPDRFSAQQFSDYHSELNMSSLELGDSALYFCASSPPQGVRELFFGEGSRLTVL.

This clone was seen a single time. The CDR3 loop reads CASSYSRGAGNEQFF. The CDR3 DNA sequence: TGTGCCAGCAGTTATAGCCGGGGGGCGGGAAATGAGCAGTTCTTC. The V and J genes are TRBV6-5 and TRBJ2-1, with D possibly being TRBD2 (7 bases). Germline V gene lookup returns CDR1 MNHEY and CDR2 SVGAGI. The V end was cut by 3 bases, the J end by 7 bases, with 16 bases between. This CDR3 spans 15 amino acids.

The chain carries TRBV15 and TRBJ2-7, with TRBD2 matching over 10 bases. Unmatched junction bases numbered 6, after V lost 0 bases and J lost 1 base. The germline V gene has CDR1 LNHNV and CDR2 YYDKDF (reference sequence). This CDR3 region has 17 residues. CDR3 loop: CATSRDPSGGPSYEQYF. In nucleotides, the CDR3 is TGTGCCACCAGCAGAGATCCTAGCGGGGGCCCTTCCTACGAGCAGTACTTC.

The J gene is TRBJ2-7, the V gene TRBV7-8; 9 nucleotides match TRBD2. The CDR3 length is 14 residues. V trimming: 4 bases; J trimming: 4 bases; junction bases outside the gene matches: 5. Germline V gives CDR1 SGHVS, CDR2 FQNEAQ. Here the CDR3 reads CASSSAGGTYEQYF. The CDR3 DNA is TGTGCCAGCAGCTCAGCGGGAGGCACATACGAGCAGTACTTC.

Regarding this clone: Other DNA sequences in the same sample also yield this CDR3. The chain is built from TRBV5-1 and TRBJ2-7; D is perhaps TRBD2 (6 bases). Trimming pared 0 bases from V and 3 bases from J, leaving 10 bases between. The CDR3 spans 14 residues. CDR1 and CDR2 from the germline V gene are SGHRS and YFSETQ. The CDR3 spells CASSLAGGDYEQYF. As DNA, the CDR3 is TGCGCCAGCAGCTTGGCCGGAGGGGACTACGAGCAGTACTTC. Full variable domain (missing parts from reference TRBV5-1 and TRBJ2-7): KAGVTQTPRYLIKTRGQQVTLSCSPISGHRSVSWYQQTPGQGLQFLFEYFSETQRNKGNFPGRFSGRQFSNSRSEMNVSTLELGDSALYLCASSLAGGDYEQYFGPGTRLTVT.

This clone has just one count. The rearrangement uses TRBV29-1 and TRBJ2-7; 7 nucleotides match TRBD2. The V gene end was trimmed by 7 bases and the J gene end by 1 base; junction bases not matched to a gene: 7. CDR3 length equals 13 residues. Germline V lookup: CDR1 SQVTM, CDR2 ANQGSEA. CDR3 sequence (DNA): TGCAGCGGGGGGGAGGGACTGTCCTACGAGCAGTACTTC. This gives the protein CSGGEGLSYEQYF.

The chain couples TRBV4-1 to TRBJ1-4, with D unresolved. Germline loops: CDR1 MGHRA, CDR2 YSYEKL. The length of the CDR3 is 14 residues. V dropped 0 bases and J dropped 4 bases, with 6 bases sitting between them. The CDR3 sequence: CASSQDSLNEKLFF. CDR3 coding DNA: TGCGCCAGCAGCCAAGATTCACTTAATGAAAAACTGTTTTTT.

V and J are TRBV7-9 and TRBJ2-1; no clear D. V was trimmed by 5 bases and J by 10 bases, leaving 9 bases between them. This CDR3 is built from 11 residues. In germline, CDR1 is SEHNR, CDR2 FQNEAQ (reference sequence). The CDR3 region has the DNA TGTGCCAGCAGCCATTCAGCGGAGCAGTTCTTC. Protein: CASSHSAEQFF.

This chain uses TRBV6-1 with TRBJ2-1; D may be TRBD1 or TRBD2 (6 bases each). Per the germline V gene, CDR1 is MNHNS and CDR2 is SASEGT. This CDR3 region has 15 residues. Trimming pared 8 bases from V and 2 bases from J, leaving 16 bases between. The CDR3 sequence is CASPSPGAPYNEQFF. For the CDR3, the DNA is TGTGCCAGCCCTAGCCCGGGGGCTCCCTACAATGAGCAGTTCTTC.

In nucleotides, the CDR3 is TGTGCCACCGGAATGAATGAAGCTTTCTTT. Encoded protein: CATGMNEAFF. The chain recombines TRBV15 with TRBJ1-1; D unclear. This CDR3 comprises 10 residues. Germline V lookup: CDR1 LNHNV, CDR2 YYDKDF (reference sequence). The germline V and J ends were trimmed by 8 bases and 7 bases, with 8 bases remaining between them.

V usage is TRBV13 and J usage is TRBJ2-1, with TRBD1 matching 7 bases. Germline assignment: CDR1 PRHDT and CDR2 FYEKMQ (reference sequence). J gave up 1 base and V 5 bases, and 11 bases lay outside the gene matches. CDR3 size: 17 residues. This CDR3 is CASSPRGTAFSYNEQFF. For the CDR3, the DNA is TGTGCCAGCAGCCCCCGAGGGACAGCCTTTTCCTACAATGAGCAGTTCTTC.

This chain links TRBV4-3 with TRBJ1-2; no reliable D call. CDR3 length: 14 residues. Germline CDR1 and CDR2: LGHNA and YSLEER. Deletions cut 0 bases from V and 8 bases from J, with 13 bases between. CDR3 amino acids: CASSQEREKGGYTF. The CDR3 DNA is TGCGCCAGCAGCCAAGAACGGGAGAAAGGAGGCTACACCTTC.

V and J are TRBV6-1 and TRBJ2-3, with 10 bases that match TRBD2. Unmatched junction bases numbered 6, after V lost 6 bases and J lost 3 bases. This CDR3 is 15 amino acids long. Germline V gene lookup returns CDR1 MNHNS and CDR2 SASEGT. The CDR3 nucleotides read TGTGCCAGCAGCTTACTAGCGGGGTATACAGATACGCAGTATTTT. Translating it yields CASSLLAGYTDTQYF.

The chain is built from TRBV29-1 and TRBJ2-3, with TRBD1 as a possible D gene (5 bases). Trimming stripped 2 bases from V and 2 bases from J, with 8 bases between. The CDR3 is 13 amino acids. Germline assignment: CDR1 SQVTM and CDR2 ANQGSEA. The CDR3 sequence is CSVEPRDTDTQYF. The CDR3 DNA sequence: TGCAGCGTTGAACCCAGGGACACAGATACGCAGTATTTT.

V is TRBV7-9 and J is TRBJ1-3; D is unclear. Trimming cost V 0 bases and J 0 bases, with 15 bases left between them. CDR3 length equals 18 residues. The germline CDR1 and CDR2 sequences are SEHNR and FQNEAQ (reference sequence). In DNA, the CDR3 is TGTGCCAGCAGCTTAGCACCACAGATCCTCCTCTCTGGAAACACCATATATTTT. Its protein is CASSLAPQILLSGNTIYF.

The V gene is TRBV19, the J gene TRBJ1-2; no reliable D call. The germline gives CDR1 LNHDA, CDR2 SQIVND (reference sequence). This CDR3 contains 14 residues. The V end was cut by 0 bases, the J end by 8 bases, with 13 bases between. The CDR3 spells CASSIDLEEGGYTF. CDR3 nucleotide sequence: TGTGCCAGTAGTATAGATCTGGAGGAGGGCGGCTACACCTTC.

The J gene is TRBJ1-2, the V gene TRBV29-1; perhaps TRBD1 as D (5 bases). CDR1 is SQVTM, CDR2 ANQGSEA, per germline. CDR3 length: 15 amino acids. V shed 0 bases and J shed 0 bases, with 11 bases lying between them. Here the CDR3 reads CSVEEGAGTNYGYTF. The CDR3 nucleotides are TGCAGCGTTGAAGAAGGGGCAGGGACTAACTATGGCTACACCTTC.

The rearrangement joins TRBV7-9 to TRBJ1-1, with 12 positions matching TRBD1. Trimming removed 0 bases from V and 4 bases from J; junction bases left unmatched: 3. The CDR3 totals 16 residues. Germline CDR1 reads SEHNR; CDR2 reads FQNEAQ (reference sequence). The CDR3 is CASSLAGTGGGTEAFF. Written as DNA, the CDR3 is TGTGCCAGCAGCTTAGCCGGGACAGGGGGCGGCACTGAAGCTTTCTTT.

A note on this clone: Other nucleotide sequences in the sample specify the same CDR3. The chain couples TRBV6-5 to TRBJ2-7, with TRBD2 as a possible D gene (7 bases). Per germline, CDR1 MNHEY and CDR2 SVGAGI. V dropped 8 bases and J dropped 5 bases, with 22 bases sitting between them. The CDR3 runs to 15 residues. CDR3: CASSTGGGLADEQYF. In DNA, the CDR3 is TGTGCCAGCTCCACGGGGGGCGGGCTCGCTGACGAGCAGTACTTC.